The 29 T cell receptor beta chains listed next were all sequenced from one sample in a study of blood T cells in healthy people across ages. Alongside a J-beta primer mix, a sample-barcoded 5' primer served in a second PCR lasting roughly 7 to 11 cycles. Using its own MiXCR run on the 5' RACE reads, TCRdb lists one record per CDR3 protein. The sample carries over 700,000 distinct CDR3 sequences, about 53% recorded once. Sequenced: blood. All receptors derive from an elderly man in good health.

The rearrangement links TRBV2 to TRBJ2-5; 11 bases match TRBD2. The closer fit of TRBJ2-7 to the DNA end suggests the J call may be wrong. Germline V gene sequence: CDR1 SNHLY, CDR2 FYNNEI. This CDR3 spans 18 amino acids. CDR3 sequence reads: CASSEPLVVTSGSGEQYF. The CDR3 region has the DNA TGTGCCAGCAGTGAACCCCTCGTAGTCACTAGCGGGAGTGGCGAGCAGTACTTC.

The chain is built from TRBV28 and TRBJ2-7; D is undetermined. CDR3 size: 14 residues. Germline V CDR1 and CDR2: MDHEN, SYDVKM. Trimming took 5 bases from V and 2 from J, leaving 13 bases between them. CDR3 sequence: CASSLGRIPYEQYF. As DNA, the CDR3 is TGTGCCAGCAGTCTAGGACGGATACCCTACGAGCAGTACTTC.

This chain uses TRBV6-5 with TRBJ2-7; no clear D. Germline V gives CDR1 MNHEY, CDR2 SVGAGI. The V gene lost 2 bases and the J gene lost 3 bases, with 14 bases spanning the gap. This CDR3 has 15 amino acids. CDR3 protein: CASSYVRQSGYEQYF. The CDR3 DNA is TGTGCCAGCAGTTACGTCCGACAATCGGGCTACGAGCAGTACTTC.

The genes are TRBV7-2 and TRBJ2-5; TRBD2 matches at 13 bases. Germline CDR1 and CDR2: SGHTA and FQGNSA. V lost 5 bases and J lost 4; bases outside the gene matches: 4. The CDR3 is 15 residues long. The CDR3 here is CASSTGLAGVETQYF. The DNA for the CDR3 is TGTGCCAGCAGCACAGGACTAGCGGGAGTAGAGACCCAGTACTTC.

The rearrangement joins TRBV24-1 to TRBJ2-1, with D perhaps TRBD1 (5 bases). The V end lost 1 base, the J end lost 12 bases, and 12 bases lay between the germline ends. The CDR3 is 13 amino acids. Germline V gene sequence: CDR1 KGHDR, CDR2 SFDVKD. CDR3 coding DNA: TGTGCCACCAGTGATTTTACAGGCGCATCGCAGTTCTTC. Translation gives CATSDFTGASQFF.

The V and J genes are TRBV7-9 and TRBJ1-1, with D possibly matching TRBD1 (6 bases). This CDR3 region has 18 residues. Trimming removed 6 bases at V and 5 bases at J, with 28 bases between. From germline, CDR1 is SEHNR and CDR2 FQNEAQ (reference sequence). The CDR3 sequence is CASSLSLGGAPRWTEAFF. The CDR3 bases are TGTGCCAGCAGTTTATCCCTAGGGGGGGCCCCTAGATGGACTGAAGCTTTCTTT.

This clonotype appeared a few times. The J gene is TRBJ2-4, the V gene TRBV12-5; D unresolved. The length of the CDR3 is 14 residues. The ends were cut back, 4 bases at V and 8 bases at J, with 15 bases in the middle. Germline CDR1 reads LGHNT; CDR2 reads FRNRAP. CDR3 DNA sequence: TGTGCTAGTGGTTCAGACCCCACGTTGGACATTCAGTACTTC. This gives the protein CASGSDPTLDIQYF.

This clonotype was counted many times. The rearrangement uses TRBV12-3 or TRBV12-4 and TRBJ1-1; possibly TRBD1 for D (5 bases). The CDR3 extends over 14 amino acids. V was pared by 6 bases and J by 2 bases, with 13 bases between. This chain's CDR3 is CASRLPGPNTEAFF. CDR3 DNA: TGTGCCAGCAGGCTGCCGGGACCTAACACTGAAGCTTTCTTT.

The gene calls are TRBV12-3 or TRBV12-4 and TRBJ1-1; TRBD1 might be the D (6 bases). Trimming cost V 3 bases and J 3 bases, with 20 bases left between them. The CDR3 runs 17 residues. CDR3: CASSLGVPSRGHTEAFF. In DNA, the CDR3 is TGTGCCAGCAGTTTGGGTGTTCCTTCCCGGGGGCACACTGAAGCTTTCTTT.

This clonotype showed up just a few times. This sequence joins TRBV20-1 and TRBJ2-5; TRBD2 agrees at 7 bases. Trimming removed 3 bases from V and 4 bases from J; junction bases left unmatched: 11. Germline V gene data show CDR1 as DFQATT and CDR2 as SNEGSKA (reference sequence). The CDR3 has 15 amino acids. Here the CDR3 reads CSASEFGGSGETQYF. CDR3 nucleotides: TGCAGTGCTAGTGAATTCGGCGGGAGTGGAGAGACCCAGTACTTC.

The chain combines TRBV24-1 with TRBJ2-5, with no clear D. CDR3 size: 15 residues. The V end lost 3 bases, the J end lost 0 bases, and 10 bases lay between the germline ends. Germline CDR1 is KGHDR and CDR2 is SFDVKD. CDR3 sequence reads: CATSDPTEYQETQYF. Here the CDR3 DNA reads TGTGCCACCAGTGATCCTACAGAGTACCAAGAGACCCAGTACTTC.

The chain combines TRBV20-1 with TRBJ2-7; perhaps TRBD1 as D (6 bases). Between the trimmed V and J ends, which lost 6 bases and 2 bases, there was a span of 17 bases. The length of the CDR3 is 14 residues. Germline loops: CDR1 DFQATT, CDR2 SNEGSKA (reference sequence). The CDR3 sequence: CSAPNRQVPYEQYF. The CDR3 coding sequence is TGCAGTGCGCCCAACCGACAGGTACCCTACGAGCAGTACTTC.

The J gene is TRBJ1-5, the V gene TRBV7-2, with D possibly TRBD1 on 6 matching bases. Germline CDR1 SGHTA, CDR2 FQGNSA. This CDR3 has 15 residues. The germline V and J ends were trimmed by 4 bases and 6 bases, with 16 bases remaining between them. CDR3 sequence reads: CASSSQDRSGQPQHF. The CDR3 DNA follows: TGTGCCAGCAGCTCCCAGGACAGAAGTGGTCAGCCCCAGCATTTT. Looking up the rest from reference TRBV7-2 and TRBJ1-5 gives the full variable domain: GAGVSQSPSNKVTEKGKDVELRCDPISGHTALYWYRQSLGQGLEFLIYFQGNSAPDKSGLPSDRFSAERTGGSVSTLTIQRTQQEDSAVYLCASSSQDRSGQPQHFGDGTRLSIL.

Regarding this clonotype: The junction shows a germline mismatch at one end, possibly a read error. The chain employs TRBV7-2 and TRBJ2-7, with D tentatively TRBD1 (5 bases). Per germline, CDR1 SGHTA and CDR2 FQGNSA. The CDR3 is 15 residues long. The CDR3 spells CASSLGQGAAYKQYF. The CDR3 DNA is TGTGCCAGCAGCTTAGGGCAGGGTGCGGCCTACAAGCAGTACTTC.

The chain uses TRBV3-1 and TRBJ2-7; the D is unclear. The J call could be wrong; TRBJ2-5 is a better fit for the DNA end. There are 14 residues in the CDR3. Germline CDR1 and CDR2: LGHDT and YNNKEL (reference sequence). For the CDR3, the DNA is TGTGCCAGCAGCCAGCAAGCCCGTCAAGAGACCCAGTACTTC. It codes for CASSQQARQETQYF.

V is TRBV28 and J is TRBJ2-7; 10 nucleotides line up with TRBD2. Germline V gives CDR1 MDHEN, CDR2 SYDVKM. V shed 2 bases and J 3 bases; nucleotides not matched to a gene: 10. The CDR3 loop spans 17 amino acids. The CDR3 sequence: CASSLPSAGTSVYEQYF. The CDR3 nucleotides read TGTGCCAGCAGTTTACCCTCTGCCGGGACTAGCGTCTACGAGCAGTACTTC. Complete variable domain (other parts from reference TRBV28 and TRBJ2-7): DVKVTQSSRYLVKRTGEKVFLECVQDMDHENMFWYRQDPGLGLRLIYFSYDVKMKEKGDIPEGYSVSREKKERFSLILESASTNQTSMYLCASSLPSAGTSVYEQYFGPGTRLTVT.

There are a few counts of this clonotype. The rearrangement links TRBV7-8 to TRBJ2-7; no reliable D call. From germline, CDR1 is SGHVS and CDR2 FQNEAQ. The germline V and J ends were trimmed by 5 bases and 0 bases, with 11 bases remaining between them. The CDR3 loop spans 14 amino acids. In DNA, the CDR3 is TGTGCCAGCAGCCCCGTTGGACGCTCCTACGAGCAGTACTTC. It translates to CASSPVGRSYEQYF.

Many counts were recorded for this clonotype. The V and J genes are TRBV7-8 and TRBJ2-4; no firm D call. Germline values: CDR1 SGHVS, CDR2 FQNEAQ. V lost 2 bases and J 2 bases, leaving 10 bases between the germline ends. This CDR3 contains 15 residues. The CDR3 is CASSLYRTTKNIQYF. The CDR3 bases are TGTGCCAGCAGCTTATATAGGACGACCAAAAACATTCAGTACTTC.

The chain uses TRBV7-3 and TRBJ2-7, with D possibly matching TRBD2 (5 bases). V was cut by 0 bases and J by 6 bases, with 9 bases left in between. This CDR3 comprises 13 residues. CDR1 SGHTA and CDR2 FQGTGA come from the germline V gene. The CDR3 spells CASSLTVAGEQYF. The CDR3 DNA sequence: TGTGCCAGCAGCTTAACGGTCGCGGGCGAGCAGTACTTC.

There are a few counts of this clonotype. The V call is TRBV29-1, the J call TRBJ1-6; D gene ambiguous. The V and J ends lost 4 bases and 14 bases respectively, with 12 bases between them. Germline V lookup: CDR1 SQVTM, CDR2 ANQGSEA. There are 11 residues in the CDR3. This CDR3 reads CSVVLEGALHF. In DNA, the CDR3 is TGCAGCGTTGTTCTGGAAGGTGCCCTCCACTTT.

V usage is TRBV28 and J usage is TRBJ1-2; D is uncertain. This CDR3 has 13 amino acids. The germline V and J ends were trimmed by 5 bases and 4 bases, with 11 bases remaining between them. Germline V gene sequence: CDR1 MDHEN, CDR2 SYDVKM. DNA of the CDR3: TGTGCCAGCAGTCAGGATCTTCTCTATGGCTACACCTTC. As protein: CASSQDLLYGYTF.

This clonotype was picked up a small number of times. The rearrangement links TRBV12-3 or TRBV12-4 to TRBJ2-3, with 8 bases fitting TRBD1. The CDR3 sequence is 14 residues long. J was trimmed by 14 bases and V by 5 bases; bases with no gene match: 15. This chain's CDR3 is CASSPGQGLRYAYF. The CDR3, as DNA: TGTGCCAGCAGTCCCGGACAGGGATTGAGATACGCGTATTTT.

The chain carries TRBV12-3 or TRBV12-4 and TRBJ1-1; D is possibly TRBD1 (5 bases). The CDR3 is 13 residues long. The V gene lost 6 bases and the J gene lost 4 bases, with 12 bases spanning the gap. The CDR3, as DNA: TGTGCCAGCAGCGGGGGGGGTGGCACTGAAGCTTTCTTT. Protein sequence: CASSGGGGTEAFF.

The J gene is TRBJ2-6, the V gene TRBV24-1; either TRBD1 or TRBD2 may fit D (5 bases each). This CDR3 has 17 residues. Germline V gene lookup returns CDR1 KGHDR and CDR2 SFDVKD. Trimming stripped 4 bases from V and 0 bases from J, with 12 bases between. CDR3 in amino acids: CATSDQGRISGANVLTF. The CDR3 DNA sequence: TGTGCCACCAGTGACCAGGGACGGATCTCTGGGGCCAACGTCCTGACTTTC.

The rearrangement joins TRBV5-1 to TRBJ1-6; TRBD1 might be the D (6 bases). This CDR3 is 15 amino acids long. Germline CDR1 and CDR2: SGHRS and YFSETQ. V lost 4 bases and J 8 bases, leaving 16 bases between the germline ends. The CDR3 coding sequence is TGCGCCAGCAGCCGAACTGGGGACATCTATTCACCCCTCCACTTT. Amino acids: CASSRTGDIYSPLHF.

V gene TRBV9 combines with J gene TRBJ2-4; D might be TRBD1 (5 bases). TRBJ2-7 matches the DNA end more closely, so the J call is doubtful. Per germline, CDR1 SGDLS and CDR2 YYNGEE. CDR3 length: 13 amino acids. In DNA form, the CDR3 reads TGTGCCAGCAGCGTTGCCGACAGTTCCGAGCAGTACTTC. Translating gives CASSVADSSEQYF.

This clonotype was seen a few times. This chain links TRBV14 with TRBJ2-6; 7 nucleotides match TRBD2. The J segment lost 0 bases and the V segment lost 1 base, leaving 3 bases of the junction unmatched. There are 17 residues in the CDR3. Germline CDR1 reads SGHDN; CDR2 reads FVKESK. The CDR3 region has the DNA TGTGCCAGCAGCCAAGGGCTAGCGGCCTCTGGGGCCAACGTCCTGACTTTC. The encoded protein is CASSQGLAASGANVLTF.

The genes are TRBV5-1 and TRBJ2-1; TRBD1 aligns across 7 bases. The germline CDR1 and CDR2 sequences are SGHRS and YFSETQ. V shed 2 bases, J shed 9 bases, and the junction held 8 bases outside the gene matches. CDR3 length: 14 residues. CDR3: CASSLGDSWGEQFF. CDR3 bases: TGCGCCAGCAGCTTAGGGGACAGCTGGGGTGAGCAGTTCTTC.

Comment on this clonotype: The junction differs from germline at one of its ends, possibly a read error. J is TRBJ2-2 and V is TRBV12-3 or TRBV12-4; D not resolved. The CDR3 spans 13 residues. This chain's CDR3 is CTSSSHGAGELFF. CDR3 DNA: TGTACCAGCAGTTCCCACGGAGCCGGGGAGCTGTTTTTT.